The clone carrying this T cell receptor beta chain turned up a few times. The target antigen is unknown. From germline, CDR1 is MNHEY and CDR2 SMNVEV (reference sequence). J lost 2 bases, V lost 3 bases, and 4 bases had no gene match. This CDR3 comprises 14 residues. Naive CD8 T cells were picked out by sorting for CD8+CD4-CCR7+CD45RA+. The data belong to a study of molecular identifiers for immune sequencing clone quantification. Whole-study findings and limits: Highly expanded clone sizes could be underestimated through barcode sharing by identical TCR molecules.

Each CDR3 protein gets one entry after TCRdb re-called the PCR reads with MiXCR. In the table there are some 580,000 distinct CDR3 sequences, about 25% of which are singletons. Sequencing was carried out using naive CD8+ T cells from blood, with Jurkat cell RNA spiked in. The subset is: FACS-sorted CD8+CD4-CCR7+CD45RA+ naive T cells. The clonotype was recovered from a human donor in good health. Some libraries in this study had Jurkat cell RNA spiked in. This rearrangement joins TRBV27 to TRBJ2-7; 7 positions agree with TRBD2. The CDR3 coding sequence is TGTGCCAGCAGTTTCAGCGGGATTACCTACGAGCAGTACTTC. As protein: CASSFSGITYEQYF.